This T cell receptor beta chain came from a study of shared clonotypes between healthy human individuals. Study-level findings and limits: Clonotypes shared by all four donors outscored non-shared clonotypes in generation probability. Investigators collected only blood, and repertoires in tissues likely differ. It was anticipated that sequencing depth would influence how many clonotypes donors shared.

Comment on this clone: Its cognate antigen is unknown.

Germline loops: CDR1 SGHAT, CDR2 FQNNGV. V lost 0 bases to trimming and J lost 2 bases, with 11 bases between them. This CDR3 is 15 amino acids long. TCRdb's table, derived via immunoSEQ multiplex PCR, lists solely in-frame clones and lacks some. Of fewer than 2.5 million clones in the sample, approximately 93% are singletons; the top ten hold approximately 0.36%. Donors were healthy HIV-negative adults without recent acute infections or vaccinations. This chain joins TRBV11-2 and TRBJ2-7; unclear D gene. Specimen: naive CD4+ T cells from PBMCs. This sample's subset: CD45RA+ positively selected. The receptor was isolated from a man younger than 35 in good health. Some clones in this sample may be carry-over from other donors' samples. Here the CDR3 DNA reads TGTGCCAGCAGCTTAGATCTGCAGGACCCCTACGAGCAGTACTTC. Translated, it gives CASSLDLQDPYEQYF. Using reference TRBV11-2 and TRBJ2-7 for the parts outside the CDR3, the full variable domain is EAGVAQSPRYKIIEKRQSVAFWCNPISGHATLYWYQQILGQGPKLLIQFQNNGVVDDSQLPKDRFSAERLKGVDSTLKIQPAKLEDSAVYLCASSLDLQDPYEQYFGPGTRLTVT.